Given below is one T cell receptor (beta chain) in context. What it binds is unknown. Generated by immunoSEQ multiplex PCR, the TCRdb table keeps only in-frame clones and is missing some. The sample holds approximately 40,000 clones, 88% seen once. The data are from a study of OX40 agonist ivuxolimab in advanced cancers. Overall study: Recorded diagnoses for dose-escalation patients were hepatocellular carcinoma, melanoma, renal cell or head and neck cancer. From roughly 23 to 90 years was the age range, with a mean of around 57 years, and around 80% were male. Study-wide results and limits: CD4+ and CD8+ blood T cells expanded clonally by week 6 at 0.1 to 3.0 mg/kg. On average, CD8+ T cells showed a greater number of expanded clones than CD4+.

Germline CDR1 MNHEY, CDR2 SVGAGI. Trimming took off 4 bases at V and 0 bases at J, with 12 bases between the two ends. The CDR3 covers 15 residues. This clonotype was obtained from an adult with an advanced solid tumor such as melanoma, head and neck, liver or kidney cancer. The sample consisted of CD4+ or CD8+ T cells sorted from blood, taken in a trial of the OX40 agonist ivuxolimab. The rearrangement uses TRBV6-5 and TRBJ1-2; D possibly corresponds to TRBD1 (5 bases). The CDR3 nucleotides read TGTGCCAGCAGTTTGTTGGGGACTTCTAACTATGGCTACACCTTC. It codes for CASSLLGTSNYGYTF.